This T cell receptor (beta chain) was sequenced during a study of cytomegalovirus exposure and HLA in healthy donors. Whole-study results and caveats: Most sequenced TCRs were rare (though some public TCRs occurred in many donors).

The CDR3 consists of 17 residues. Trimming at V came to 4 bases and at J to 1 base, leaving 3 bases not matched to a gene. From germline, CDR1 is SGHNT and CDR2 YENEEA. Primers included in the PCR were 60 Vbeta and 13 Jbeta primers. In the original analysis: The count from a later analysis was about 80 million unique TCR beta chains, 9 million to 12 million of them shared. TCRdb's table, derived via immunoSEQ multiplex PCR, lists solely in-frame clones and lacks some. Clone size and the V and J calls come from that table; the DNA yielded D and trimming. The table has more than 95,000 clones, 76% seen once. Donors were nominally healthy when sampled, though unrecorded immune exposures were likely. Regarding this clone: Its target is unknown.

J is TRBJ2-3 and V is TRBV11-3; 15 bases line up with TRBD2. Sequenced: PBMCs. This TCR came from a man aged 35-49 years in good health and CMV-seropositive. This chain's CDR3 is CASSYRTSGRGTDTQYF. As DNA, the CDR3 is TGTGCCAGCAGCTATCGGACTAGCGGGAGGGGCACAGATACGCAGTATTTT.